This T cell receptor beta chain was found in a study of shared clonotypes between healthy human individuals. Study-level background: Three plates were used per donor for CD4 naive, three for CD4 memory, two for CD8 naive and one for CD8 memory.

Concerning this clone itself: The antigen remains undetermined.

For every subset, genomic DNA was evenly distributed across several immunoSEQ plates. Profiled with immunoSEQ multiplex PCR; TCRdb holds only in-frame clones, not every one. The table lists about 2.2 million clones, 93% of them singletons. Regarding the study as a whole: Naive subsets generally had larger estimated richness than memory subsets.

The CDR3 spans 10 residues. Germline CDR1 is MDHEN and CDR2 is SYDVKM. V gave up 7 bases and J gave up 7 bases, with 7 bases separating them. Cells designated naive CD8 were CD45RO-negative and were positively selected for CCR7, with terminally differentiated effector memory CD45RA+ cells excluded. V usage is TRBV28 and J usage is TRBJ1-1, with D unresolved. The TCR originated in a man in his late teens or twenties in good health. Some clones in this sample may be carry-over from other donors' samples. Sequencing was performed on naive CD8+ T cells from PBMCs. CDR3 DNA: TGTGCCAGCAAGCACGGTGAAGCTTTCTTT. Protein product: CASKHGEAFF.